These T cell receptor beta chains were read from a single sample in a study of blood T cell repertoires in COVID-19. Here immunoSEQ multiplex PCR was the method, and the copy in TCRdb shows in-frame clones only, minus some. The sample carries roughly 360,000 clones, over 75% recorded once. Sequencing used PBMCs or T cells enriched from blood (not recorded which). The source is a woman in her 30s with acute COVID-19. Each CDR3 is given with its conserved first and last residue. Each record gives: V gene, J gene, D gene, clone size, CDR3 DNA, CDR3 protein. The D gene is left open where the match is weak. Rows give clone size only sometimes, using once, few, many, or a class for an expanded clone.

>TRBV9|TRBJ2-1|TRBD2|.
TGTGCCAGCAGCCCCTCCTACGGGGGGGCCAGAAATGAGCAGTTCTTC
CASSPSYGGARNEQFF
>TRBV18|TRBJ2-1|TRBD2|.
TGTGCCAGCTCACCACTAGCGGGGATTTCGTACAATGAGCAGTTCTTC
CASSPLAGISYNEQFF
>TRBV6-1|TRBJ1-3|.|.
TGTGCCAGCAGTGACACGCTTGACAGGTTCTCTGGAAACACCATATATTTT
CASSDTLDRFSGNTIYF
>TRBV7-8|TRBJ1-5|.|once
TGTGCCAGCAGCTTAGTCGGCAGGGGTGTTCAGCCCCAGCATTTT
CASSLVGRGVQPQHF
>TRBV7-6|TRBJ2-3|TRBD1|.
TGTGCCAGCAGCAGCGGACAGGCTAGCACAGATACGCAGTATTTT
CASSSGQASTDTQYF
>TRBV6-5|TRBJ2-7|.|few
TGTGCCAGCAGTTACGGAGCAGCCTCCTACGAGCAGTACTTC
CASSYGAASYEQYF
>TRBV30|TRBJ1-2|.|.
TGTGCCTGGACAGGGAAAAACTATGGCTACACCTTC
CAWTGKNYGYTF
>TRBV7-9|TRBJ1-4|TRBD1|.
TGTGCCAGCAGCTTAGGGTGGACAGGGGGCGCGTCTAATGAAAAACTGTTTTTT
CASSLGWTGGASNEKLFF
>TRBV12-5|TRBJ1-5|.|.
TGTGCTAGTGGTTTTATGCCAGGGATACAGAACAATCAGCCCCAGCATTTT
CASGFMPGIQNNQPQHF
>TRBV7-9|TRBJ1-2|.|.
TGTGCCAGCGGCCTTCGGGATACGAGGGCTAACTATGGCTACACCTTC
CASGLRDTRANYGYTF
>TRBV7-2|TRBJ1-1|.|.
TGTGCCAGCACCCGAATCGACAGAAACACTGAAGCTTTCTTT
CASTRIDRNTEAFF
>TRBV12-5|TRBJ1-4|.|.
TGTGCTAGTGGTTTGGTACAAGATGAAAAACTGTTTTTT
CASGLVQDEKLFF
>TRBV5-1|TRBJ1-4|TRBD1|.
TGCGCCAGCGCCCCCGGGACAGCTAATGAAAAACTGTTTTTT
CASAPGTANEKLFF